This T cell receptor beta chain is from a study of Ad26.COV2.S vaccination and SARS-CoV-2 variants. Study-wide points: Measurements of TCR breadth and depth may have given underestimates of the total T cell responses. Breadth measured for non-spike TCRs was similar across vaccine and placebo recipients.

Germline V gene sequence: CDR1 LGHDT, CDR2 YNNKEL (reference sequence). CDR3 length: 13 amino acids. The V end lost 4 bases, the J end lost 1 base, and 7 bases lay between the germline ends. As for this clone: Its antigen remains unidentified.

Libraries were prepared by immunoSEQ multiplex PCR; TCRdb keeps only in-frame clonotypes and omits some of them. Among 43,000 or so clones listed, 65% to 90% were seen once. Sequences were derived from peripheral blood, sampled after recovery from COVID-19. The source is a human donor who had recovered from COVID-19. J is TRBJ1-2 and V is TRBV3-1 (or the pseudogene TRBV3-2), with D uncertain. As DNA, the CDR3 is TGTGCCAGCAGCCCCAGAGATAACTATGGCTACACCTTC. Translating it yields CASSPRDNYGYTF.